These 29 T cell receptor beta chains share one sample of origin, sequenced in a study of blood T cell repertoires in COVID-19. The table came from immunoSEQ multiplex PCR; TCRdb's copy has only in-frame clones and leaves some out. This sample carries over 200,000 clones, approximately 80% of them seen once, and the ten largest clones take about a sixth. The source material was peripheral blood. The receptors come from an elderly woman with active or convalescent COVID-19.

V is TRBV4-3 and J is TRBJ2-1; 8 bases align to TRBD2. The ends lost 4 bases at V and 7 bases at J; junction bases unmatched: 9. The germline V gene encodes CDR1 LGHNA and CDR2 YSLEER. The CDR3 length is 15 residues. CDR3 in amino acids: CASSRTSLGGNEQFF. The CDR3 DNA is TGCGCCAGCAGCCGGACTAGCCTTGGGGGGAATGAGCAGTTCTTC.

This clone was seen just once. This chain connects TRBV28 to TRBJ2-1; D may be TRBD1 (5 bases). The CDR3 is made up of 17 amino acids. The germline gives CDR1 MDHEN, CDR2 SYDVKM. V lost 3 bases to trimming and J lost 0 bases, with 15 bases between them. The CDR3 loop reads CASSFGAHQSSYNEQFF. Here the CDR3 DNA reads TGTGCCAGCAGTTTTGGGGCGCACCAAAGCTCCTACAATGAGCAGTTCTTC.

The chain links TRBV24-1 to TRBJ1-5, with D tentatively TRBD1 (5 bases). Germline-derived CDR1 and CDR2 are KGHDR and SFDVKD. The V end was cut by 9 bases, the J end by 11 bases, with 16 bases between. This CDR3 region has 12 residues. CDR3 amino acids: CATGGDGLSQHF. The CDR3 DNA sequence: TGTGCCACCGGGGGGGACGGCCTTTCCCAGCATTTT.

V and J are TRBV6-6 and TRBJ1-2, with D uncertain. Germline V gene lookup returns CDR1 MNHNY and CDR2 SVGAGI (reference sequence). V was cut by 4 bases and J by 3 bases, with 18 bases left in between. This CDR3 has 16 residues. The DNA for the CDR3 is TGTGCCAGCAGTTTGAGGCAGACGCTAATGCACTATGGCTACACCTTC. This codes for CASSLRQTLMHYGYTF.

This clone was detected only once. V is TRBV7-2 and J is TRBJ2-5, with TRBD2 identical over 16 bases. The CDR3 loop spans 19 amino acids. V gave up 4 bases and J gave up 5 bases; unmatched junction bases: 13. Germline-derived CDR1 and CDR2 are SGHTA and FQGNSA. Here the CDR3 DNA reads TGTGCCAGCAGCTCGGCCGGGACTAGCGGGGGGGCCTCTTGGGAGACCCAGTACTTC. This sequence encodes CASSSAGTSGGASWETQYF.

This clone appeared a single time. This chain joins TRBV9 and TRBJ2-3; D possibly corresponds to TRBD1 (6 bases). The V gene's germline CDR1 is SGDLS and CDR2 YYNGEE. Trimming removed 4 bases from V and 2 bases from J, with 14 bases in between. The CDR3 covers 15 residues. This chain's CDR3 is CASSPHRVPTDTQYF. CDR3 nucleotides: TGTGCCAGCAGCCCCCACAGGGTACCCACAGATACGCAGTATTTT.

The chain uses TRBV7-6 and TRBJ2-2; D perhaps matches TRBD1 (6 bases). The germline V gene encodes CDR1 SGHVS and CDR2 FNYEAQ. The CDR3 spans 15 residues. Trimming took off 1 base at V and 1 base at J, with 7 bases between the two ends. CDR3 bases: TGTGCCAGCAGCTTAGACAGGGTGAACACCGGGGAGCTGTTTTTT. Translated, it gives CASSLDRVNTGELFF.

V usage is TRBV5-1 and J usage is TRBJ1-2; weak D call: TRBD1 (6 bases). Trimming cost V 5 bases and J 6 bases, with 20 bases left between them. The germline CDR1 and CDR2 sequences are SGHRS and YFSETQ. The CDR3 length is 15 residues. The CDR3 nucleotides read TGCGCCAGCAGTCCAACACAACAGGGTTTTAATGGCTACACCTTC. Protein sequence: CASSPTQQGFNGYTF.

The rearrangement links TRBV11-3 to TRBJ2-7, with D possibly matching TRBD1 (6 bases). V lost 0 bases and J 3 bases, leaving 12 bases between the germline ends. The CDR3 runs 15 residues. Germline V lookup: CDR1 SGHNT, CDR2 YENEEA. The CDR3 is CASSLEQGDYYEQYF. The DNA for the CDR3 is TGTGCCAGCAGCTTAGAACAGGGAGATTACTACGAGCAGTACTTC.

This rearrangement joins TRBV6-5 to TRBJ1-2, with 8 bases matching TRBD1. CDR3 length: 15 amino acids. The germline gives CDR1 MNHEY, CDR2 SVGAGI. With 2 bases clipped from V and 5 bases from J, the junction kept 7 bases outside the gene matches. CDR3 in DNA: TGTGCCAGCAGTTACCTCGGGACAGGCCCATATGGCTACACCTTC. Its protein product is CASSYLGTGPYGYTF.

The chain combines TRBV28 with TRBJ2-5; TRBD2 agrees at 11 bases. Germline assignment: CDR1 MDHEN and CDR2 SYDVKM. Trimming cost V 6 bases and J 5 bases; bases outside gene matches: 11. The CDR3 length is 16 residues. Here the CDR3 DNA reads TGTGCCAGCAGCACCGGGACTAGCGGTCCGGGGGAGACCCAGTACTTC. As protein: CASSTGTSGPGETQYF.

The table lists this clone with a count of one. The V and J genes are TRBV5-1 and TRBJ2-7, with TRBD1 matching over 12 bases. V lost 3 bases and J lost 5; bases outside the gene matches: 6. In germline, CDR1 is SGHRS, CDR2 YFSETQ. The CDR3 totals 15 residues. CDR3 nucleotide sequence: TGCGCCAGCAGCTACCGGGACAGGGGGCGGGACGAGCAGTACTTC. It specifies CASSYRDRGRDEQYF.

This clone appeared once. This sequence joins TRBV30 and TRBJ1-1; 10 bases line up with TRBD1. CDR1 is GTSNPN and CDR2 is SVGIG in the germline V gene (reference sequence). V shed 3 bases, J shed 3 bases, and the junction held 10 bases outside the gene matches. CDR3 length: 16 residues. In nucleotides, the CDR3 is TGTGCCTGGAGGTCGACAGGGGGCCAACCCTACACTGAAGCTTTCTTT. This codes for CAWRSTGGQPYTEAFF.

The V call is TRBV5-4, the J call TRBJ1-1; D is perhaps TRBD1 (5 bases). The CDR3 consists of 17 residues. CDR1 and CDR2 from the germline V gene are SGHNT and YYREEE (reference sequence). V gave up 2 bases and J gave up 5 bases, with 22 bases separating them. CDR3 sequence (DNA): TGTGCCAGCAGCTTTGCGGGGGGAAGAGGTAGGAGGACTGAAGCTTTCTTT. It codes for CASSFAGGRGRRTEAFF.

In this sample, this clone turned up once. The chain uses TRBV6-6 and TRBJ1-2; D is ambiguous. Per the germline V gene, CDR1 is MNHNY and CDR2 is SVGAGI (reference sequence). Trimming pared 8 bases from V and 4 bases from J, leaving 14 bases between. This CDR3 comprises 13 residues. The CDR3 reads CASRVPQSYGYTF. In nucleotides, the CDR3 is TGTGCCAGCCGGGTCCCCCAGTCCTATGGCTACACCTTC.

The V call is TRBV27, the J call TRBJ1-1, with D perhaps matching TRBD1 (5 bases). The V gene lost 9 bases and the J gene lost 7 bases, with 18 bases spanning the gap. There are 13 residues in the CDR3. Germline V gene lookup returns CDR1 MNHEY and CDR2 SMNVEV (reference sequence). CDR3 residues: CASRTGLRFEAFF. The CDR3 nucleotides are TGTGCCAGTAGGACGGGACTCAGGTTTGAAGCTTTCTTT.

The chain couples TRBV30 to TRBJ1-1, with TRBD1 identical over 9 bases. The germline CDR1 and CDR2 sequences are GTSNPN and SVGIG (reference sequence). This CDR3 is 14 amino acids long. Trimming took 1 base from V and 8 from J; bases not matched to a gene: 8. The CDR3 sequence is CAWSAGQGSWEAFF. In DNA, the CDR3 is TGTGCCTGGAGTGCAGGACAGGGGAGTTGGGAAGCTTTCTTT.

The chain has TRBV7-2 and TRBJ1-1, with D unresolved. This CDR3 has 13 amino acids. Per the germline V gene, CDR1 is SGHTA and CDR2 is FQGNSA. V dropped 5 bases and J dropped 1 base, with 8 bases sitting between them. The CDR3 spells CASSIGPNTEAFF. The DNA of the CDR3 is TGTGCCAGCAGCATCGGTCCGAACACTGAAGCTTTCTTT.

This sequence joins TRBV28 and TRBJ2-2; D is uncertain. The CDR3 consists of 14 residues. Germline CDR1 reads MDHEN; CDR2 reads SYDVKM. V lost 2 bases, J lost 6 bases, and 10 bases lay in between. CDR3 nucleotide sequence: TGTGCCAGCAGTTTAAGGAGAATTGCCGGGGAGCTGTTTTTT. Residues: CASSLRRIAGELFF.

The V call is TRBV7-3, the J call TRBJ2-5, with TRBD2 matching 13 bases. This CDR3 spans 16 amino acids. Per the germline V gene, CDR1 is SGHTA and CDR2 is FQGTGA. Unmatched junction bases numbered 4, after V lost 4 bases and J lost 2 bases. CDR3: CASSSGLAGPQETQYF. The CDR3 DNA follows: TGTGCCAGCAGCTCGGGACTAGCGGGACCGCAAGAGACCCAGTACTTC.

This clone was observed a few times. The rearrangement links TRBV6-2 or TRBV6-3 to TRBJ1-5, with 7 bases identical to TRBD1. The CDR3 has 15 amino acids. Germline CDR1 reads MNHEY; CDR2 reads SVGEGT. V dropped 2 bases and J dropped 7; count of bases not matched to a gene: 8. This CDR3 is CASSYPPGQIQPQHF. The CDR3 coding sequence is TGTGCCAGCAGTTACCCCCCGGGACAGATACAGCCCCAGCATTTT.

A single count supports this clone. V gene TRBV28 combines with J gene TRBJ1-2; 8 bases line up with TRBD1. The junction had 7 bases not matched to a gene; V was cut back by 6 bases and J by 4 bases. CDR1 MDHEN and CDR2 SYDVKM come from the germline V gene. CDR3 size: 14 residues. CDR3 loop: CASRRTGGPYGYTF. The CDR3 bases are TGTGCCAGCAGACGTACAGGGGGACCCTATGGCTACACCTTC.

The chain carries TRBV12-3 or TRBV12-4 and TRBJ1-2, with D maybe TRBD1 (5 bases). V shed 5 bases and J shed 4 bases, with 11 bases lying between them. CDR3 length equals 13 residues. The CDR3 DNA sequence: TGTGCCAGCAGTCATTCAGGGTCCTATGGCTACACCTTC. It encodes CASSHSGSYGYTF.

This chain joins TRBV5-4 and TRBJ1-1; weak D call: TRBD1 (5 bases). Germline V lookup: CDR1 SGHNT, CDR2 YYREEE (reference sequence). The V end lost 4 bases, the J end lost 3 bases, and 13 bases lay between the germline ends. The CDR3 spans 14 residues. For the CDR3, the DNA is TGTGCCAGCAGCCCTCAGGCGGGGGACACTGAAGCTTTCTTT. This codes for CASSPQAGDTEAFF. Full variable domain (remainder filled in from reference TRBV5-4 and TRBJ1-1): ETGVTQSPTHLIKTRGQQVTLRCSSQSGHNTVSWYQQALGQGPQFIFQYYREEENGRGNFPPRFSGLQFPNYSSELNVNALELDDSALYLCASSPQAGDTEAFFGQGTRLTVV.

CDR3 in amino acids: CATSRDREQYF. As DNA, the CDR3 is TGTGCCACCAGCAGAGATCGCGAGCAGTACTTC. The rearrangement uses TRBV15 and TRBJ2-7; D is unclear. This CDR3 is built from 11 residues. Germline loops: CDR1 LNHNV, CDR2 YYDKDF (reference sequence). The V gene lost 0 bases and the J gene lost 6 bases, with 3 bases spanning the gap.

This chain joins TRBV19 and TRBJ1-1; TRBD1 might be the D (6 bases). The CDR3 consists of 13 residues. CDR1 and CDR2 from the germline V gene are LNHDA and SQIVND (reference sequence). V lost 6 bases to trimming and J lost 6 bases, with 14 bases between them. CDR3 in amino acids: CASSHSGVAEAFF. In DNA form, the CDR3 reads TGTGCCAGTAGCCATTCAGGGGTTGCTGAAGCTTTCTTT. Looking up the rest from reference TRBV19 and TRBJ1-1 gives the full variable domain: DGGITQSPKYLFRKEGQNVTLSCEQNLNHDAMYWYRQDPGQGLRLIYYSQIVNDFQKGDIAEGYSVSREKKESFPLTVTSAQKNPTAFYLCASSHSGVAEAFFGQGTRLTVV.

The rearrangement joins TRBV29-1 to TRBJ1-2; TRBD1 agrees at 8 bases. Germline trimming cut 6 bases from V and 3 bases from J; bases unmatched to any gene: 6. This CDR3 is 13 amino acids long. The V gene's germline CDR1 is SQVTM and CDR2 ANQGSEA. CDR3 sequence reads: CSVPDRGDYGYTF. CDR3 nucleotides: TGCAGCGTACCAGACAGGGGTGACTATGGCTACACCTTC. Full variable domain (outside the CDR3, taken from reference TRBV29-1 and TRBJ1-2): SAVISQKPSRDICQRGTSLTIQCQVDSQVTMMFWYRQQPGQSLTLIATANQGSEATYESGFVIDKFPISRPNLTFSTLTVSNMSPEDSSIYLCSVPDRGDYGYTFGSGTRLTVV.

The V call is TRBV6-2 or TRBV6-3, the J call TRBJ2-1, with a possible D match to TRBD2 (6 bases). The CDR3 loop spans 17 amino acids. V was cut by 2 bases and J by 8 bases, with 22 bases left in between. The V gene's germline CDR1 is MNHEY and CDR2 SVGEGT. Here the CDR3 reads CASSYGLSGPESDEQFF. The CDR3 region has the DNA TGTGCCAGCAGTTACGGTCTCAGCGGGCCAGAAAGCGATGAGCAGTTCTTC.

V and J are TRBV9 and TRBJ1-6, with D hard to call. Between the trimmed V and J ends, which lost 1 base and 6 bases, there was a span of 5 bases. This CDR3 spans 13 amino acids. Germline V gives CDR1 SGDLS, CDR2 YYNGEE. The DNA for the CDR3 is TGTGCCAGCAGCGTAAACGGTAATTCACCCCTCCACTTT. This translates into CASSVNGNSPLHF.